These 23 T cell receptor beta chains share one sample of origin, sequenced in a study of blood T cell repertoires in COVID-19. Here immunoSEQ multiplex PCR was the method, and the copy in TCRdb shows in-frame clones only, minus some. Of 40,000 to 50,000 clones in the sample, roughly 86% were seen once. Material for sequencing was peripheral blood. Receptors were obtained from a man in his forties with active COVID-19.

This rearrangement joins TRBV28 to TRBJ1-1; D unclear. Germline V CDR1 and CDR2: MDHEN, SYDVKM. The V and J ends lost 3 bases and 1 base respectively, with 12 bases between them. This CDR3 has 15 amino acids. The CDR3 sequence is CASSFTGLENTEAFF. CDR3 DNA sequence: TGTGCCAGCAGTTTTACGGGGTTGGAGAACACTGAAGCTTTCTTT.

This chain links TRBV3-1 (or the pseudogene TRBV3-2) with TRBJ2-3; the match to TRBD2 covers 10 bases. The CDR3 has 15 amino acids. The V and J ends lost 6 bases and 2 bases, in that order; junction bases with no gene match: 5. Germline V gives CDR1 LGHDT, CDR2 YNNKEL (reference sequence). The CDR3 coding sequence is TGTGCCAGCAGGGCTGGACTAGCGGACACAGATACGCAGTATTTT. It encodes CASRAGLADTDTQYF.

J is TRBJ1-4 and V is TRBV5-6; a weak D match, TRBD1 (6 bases). The V end was cut by 3 bases, the J end by 5 bases, with 14 bases between. This CDR3 region has 15 residues. CDR1 and CDR2 from the germline V gene are SGHDT and YYEEEE. CDR3 bases: TGTGCCAGCAGCTGGATAGGACAGTCGAATGAAAAACTGTTTTTT. Translating gives CASSWIGQSNEKLFF.

J is TRBJ1-5 and V is TRBV19; the D gene is possibly TRBD1 (5 bases). The CDR3 is 17 residues long. Deletions cut 9 bases from V and 3 bases from J, with 24 bases between. Germline values: CDR1 LNHDA, CDR2 SQIVND (reference sequence). CDR3 region: CASKDHSGILNNQPQHF. CDR3 in DNA: TGTGCCAGCAAAGACCACTCAGGGATTCTAAACAATCAGCCCCAGCATTTT.

This clone turned up a few times. The rearrangement links TRBV7-9 to TRBJ2-7; the D is unclear. The CDR3 runs 15 residues. CDR1 SEHNR and CDR2 FQNEAQ come from the germline V gene (reference sequence). Trimming removed 5 bases from V and 4 bases from J, with 18 bases in between. CDR3 protein: CASSPVESLFYEQYF. Here the CDR3 DNA reads TGTGCCAGCAGCCCTGTGGAGTCCCTCTTTTACGAGCAGTACTTC.

CDR3 in amino acids: CASSAGLQADTQYF. The CDR3 bases are TGTGCCAGCTCGGCCGGGTTGCAAGCAGATACGCAGTATTTT. The chain recombines TRBV7-3 with TRBJ2-3; D ambiguous. Trimming removed 8 bases from V and 4 bases from J, with 16 bases in between. This CDR3 comprises 14 residues. Germline CDR1 is SGHTA and CDR2 is FQGTGA.

The CDR3 protein is CASSDGQLYEQYF. The CDR3 bases are TGCGCCAGCAGTGATGGACAGCTTTACGAGCAGTACTTC. J is TRBJ2-7 and V is TRBV10-2; D possibly corresponds to TRBD1 (6 bases). V lost 3 bases and J 4 bases, leaving 10 bases between the germline ends. The CDR3 has 13 amino acids. CDR1 and CDR2 from the germline V gene are WSHSY and SAAADI.

The chain links TRBV19 to TRBJ1-1; D is ambiguous. V lost 7 bases to trimming and J lost 3 bases, with 15 bases between them. Germline-derived CDR1 and CDR2 are LNHDA and SQIVND (reference sequence). CDR3 size: 14 residues. The CDR3 DNA reads as TGTGCCAGTACCAGCGACATCGGGGACACTGAAGCTTTCTTT. It translates to CASTSDIGDTEAFF.

This chain links TRBV7-2 with TRBJ2-7; 7 nucleotides align to TRBD1. The V gene's germline CDR1 is SGHTA and CDR2 FQGNSA. This CDR3 has 17 residues. The trim removed 1 base at V and 1 base at J, leaving 10 bases unmatched. DNA for the CDR3: TGTGCCAGCAGCTTAGAGGGGGCCAGGCGTGCATCCTACGAGCAGTACTTC. Translation gives CASSLEGARRASYEQYF.

The chain couples TRBV7-9 to TRBJ2-7; TRBD1 matches at 7 bases. This CDR3 has 13 residues. CDR1 SEHNR and CDR2 FQNEAQ come from the germline V gene (reference sequence). V lost 5 bases and J lost 3; bases outside the gene matches: 4. CDR3 loop: CASSLGTVYEQYF. The CDR3 DNA reads TGTGCCAGCAGCCTCGGGACAGTCTACGAGCAGTACTTC.

The gene calls are TRBV19 and TRBJ1-5; D gene uncertain. Germline CDR1 LNHDA, CDR2 SQIVND (reference sequence). The V end lost 7 bases, the J end lost 0 bases, and 10 bases lay between the germline ends. The CDR3 is made up of 14 amino acids. The CDR3 region has the DNA TGTGCCAGTAAGTCGAGGAATAGCAATCAGCCCCAGCATTTT. It is translated as CASKSRNSNQPQHF.

The chain couples TRBV10-3 to TRBJ2-3; D is undetermined. The V gene lost 0 bases and the J gene lost 1 base, with 8 bases spanning the gap. CDR1 ENHRY and CDR2 SYGVKD come from the germline V gene. CDR3 size: 15 residues. In nucleotides, the CDR3 is TGTGCCATCAGTGAGTCGAGCGCTGGCACAGATACGCAGTATTTT. Its protein is CAISESSAGTDTQYF.

By proportion, this clone is medium-sized (0.01 to 0.1%). The chain links TRBV7-9 to TRBJ1-2, with 7 bases that match TRBD1. The germline CDR1 and CDR2 sequences are SEHNR and FQNEAQ (reference sequence). J gave up 5 bases and V 0 bases, and 6 bases lay outside the gene matches. This CDR3 is built from 15 residues. The CDR3: CASSLAHRGEYGYTF. The CDR3 nucleotides read TGTGCCAGCAGCTTAGCGCACAGGGGCGAATATGGCTACACCTTC.

The chain recombines TRBV6-6 with TRBJ1-6, with TRBD1 matching 7 bases. V was pared by 4 bases and J by 5 bases, with 2 bases of the junction left unmatched. The germline CDR1 and CDR2 sequences are MNHNY and SVGAGI (reference sequence). The CDR3 contains 14 residues. CDR3 in amino acids: CASSSTGHNSPLHF. In nucleotides, the CDR3 is TGTGCCAGCAGTTCGACAGGGCATAATTCACCCCTCCACTTT.

This clone was counted only a few times. The chain has TRBV7-9 and TRBJ1-1; 7 bases fit TRBD1. CDR1 and CDR2 (germline): SEHNR, FQNEAQ (reference sequence). J lost 1 base, V lost 5 bases, and 4 bases had no gene match. The CDR3 totals 14 residues. The CDR3 is CASSRRQGNTEAFF. CDR3 in DNA: TGTGCCAGCAGCAGAAGACAGGGGAACACTGAAGCTTTCTTT.

The chain links TRBV10-3 to TRBJ2-1, with TRBD2 identical over 7 bases. V shed 0 bases and J 9 bases; nucleotides not matched to a gene: 32. The CDR3 is 23 residues long. The V gene's germline CDR1 is ENHRY and CDR2 SYGVKD. CDR3 nucleotides: TGTGCCATCAGTGAGTCCGGGGGGAGGGGAACAGACCCGAGGCGGGAGAATCCTCTTGAGCAGTTCTTC. It yields the protein CAISESGGRGTDPRRENPLEQFF.

The chain employs TRBV3-1 (or the pseudogene TRBV3-2) and TRBJ1-5, with D perhaps TRBD1 (6 bases). The CDR3 is 15 amino acids. Trimming stripped 3 bases from V and 1 base from J, with 10 bases between. The germline V gene has CDR1 LGHDT and CDR2 YNNKEL (reference sequence). The CDR3 sequence is CASSQSTGSNQPQHF. Written as DNA, the CDR3 is TGTGCCAGCAGCCAGAGCACAGGGAGCAATCAGCCCCAGCATTTT.

This chain connects TRBV28 to TRBJ1-3, with D maybe TRBD1 (5 bases). The CDR3 is 14 amino acids. Germline lookup yields CDR1 MDHEN and CDR2 SYDVKM. Trimming stripped 3 bases from V and 6 bases from J, with 12 bases between. For the CDR3, the DNA is TGTGCCAGCAGTTTTATAGGGGATCAAAACACCATATATTTT. It encodes CASSFIGDQNTIYF.

The J gene is TRBJ1-2, the V gene TRBV27; 9 nucleotides match TRBD1. The germline CDR1 and CDR2 sequences are MNHEY and SMNVEV (reference sequence). This CDR3 contains 13 residues. V lost 5 bases and J lost 8; bases outside the gene matches: 6. CDR3 in DNA: TGTGCCAGCAGTCTCGGGACAGGGAAAGGCTACACCTTC. Protein sequence: CASSLGTGKGYTF.

The sample holds one count of this clone. This chain links TRBV7-2 with TRBJ2-5; perhaps TRBD2 as D (6 bases). The germline V gene has CDR1 SGHTA and CDR2 FQGNSA. The CDR3 contains 13 residues. V lost 5 bases and J lost 4, with 11 bases in between. The CDR3 sequence is CASSPARGETQYF. CDR3 nucleotides: TGTGCCAGCAGCCCAGCGCGGGGAGAGACCCAGTACTTC.

The chain recombines TRBV2 with TRBJ1-2; TRBD1 matches at 9 bases. CDR1 is SNHLY and CDR2 is FYNNEI in the germline V gene. V lost 0 bases to trimming and J lost 4 bases; unmatched junction nucleotides: 3. CDR3 length: 15 amino acids. The CDR3 sequence is CASSEAPTGGYGYTF. CDR3 nucleotide sequence: TGTGCCAGCAGTGAAGCCCCGACAGGGGGCTATGGCTACACCTTC.

The chain combines TRBV19 with TRBJ1-5, with TRBD1 matching 7 bases. This CDR3 region has 15 residues. Per the germline V gene, CDR1 is LNHDA and CDR2 is SQIVND (reference sequence). The trim removed 2 bases at V and 3 bases at J, leaving 4 bases unmatched. The DNA for the CDR3 is TGTGCCAGTAGTATATTGACAGGGTTCAATCAGCCCCAGCATTTT. Amino acid sequence: CASSILTGFNQPQHF.

V usage is TRBV5-6 and J usage is TRBJ2-3; 9 bases align to TRBD1. Germline CDR1 SGHDT, CDR2 YYEEEE. J was trimmed by 4 bases and V by 4 bases; bases with no gene match: 7. The CDR3 is 15 residues long. CDR3 nucleotide sequence: TGTGCCAGCAGCGCCGGGACAGGGTTGGCAGATACGCAGTATTTT. This translates into CASSAGTGLADTQYF.